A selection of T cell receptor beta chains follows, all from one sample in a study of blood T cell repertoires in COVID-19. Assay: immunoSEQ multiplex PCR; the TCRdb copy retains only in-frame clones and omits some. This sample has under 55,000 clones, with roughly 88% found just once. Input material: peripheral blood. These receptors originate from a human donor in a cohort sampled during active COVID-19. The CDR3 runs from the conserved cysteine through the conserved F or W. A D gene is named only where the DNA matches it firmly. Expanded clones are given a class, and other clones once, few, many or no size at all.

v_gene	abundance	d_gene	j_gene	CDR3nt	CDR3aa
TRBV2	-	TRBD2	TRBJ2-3	TGTGCCAGCAGGACTAGCGGGGAGAACACAGATACGCAGTATTTT	CASRTSGENTDTQYF
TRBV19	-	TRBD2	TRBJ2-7	TGTGCCAGTAGTCGGGACTACCCCAACGAGCAGTACTTC	CASSRDYPNEQYF
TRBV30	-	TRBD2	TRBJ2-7	TGTGCCTGGAGCGGGGGGGCCGGTTCCTACGAGCAGTACTTC	CAWSGGAGSYEQYF
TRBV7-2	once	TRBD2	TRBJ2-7	TGTGCCAGCAGCTTAGGGACTAGCGGGACTTACGAGCAGTACTTC	CASSLGTSGTYEQYF
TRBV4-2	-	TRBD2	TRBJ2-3	TGTGCCAGCAGCCTTGAGACTAGCGGGAGGCCGGGGGATACGCAGTATTTT	CASSLETSGRPGDTQYF
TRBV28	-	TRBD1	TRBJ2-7	TGTGCCAGCAGCCTCACAGGGGCCAACCTCTACGAGCAGTACTTC	CASSLTGANLYEQYF
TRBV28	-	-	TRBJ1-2	TGTGCCAGCAGTTCCCTAACAGGGAGTGGAGACGGCTACACCTTC	CASSSLTGSGDGYTF
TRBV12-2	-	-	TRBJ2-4	TGTGCAAGTCGCTTAGAAGGACTCCTCATTGCCAAAAACATTCAGTACTTC	CASRLEGLLIAKNIQYF
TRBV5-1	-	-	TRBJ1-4	TGCGCCAGCAGCTTGGGCAGGGCAAATGAAAAACTGTTTTTT	CASSLGRANEKLFF
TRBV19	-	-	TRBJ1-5	TGTGCCAGTAGTGCCAGGGTACGGATGGTTTGGGGCAATCAGCCCCAGCATTTT	CASSARVRMVWGNQPQHF
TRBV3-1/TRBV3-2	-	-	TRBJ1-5	TGTGCCAGCAGCCTCAGCGATAATCAGCCCCAGCATTTT	CASSLSDNQPQHF
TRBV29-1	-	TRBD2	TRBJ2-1	TGCAGCGTTGGGGCGGGGGTGTCCTACAATGAGCAGTTCTTC	CSVGAGVSYNEQFF
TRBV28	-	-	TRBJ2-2	TGTGCCAGCAGAAACATACACACCGGGGAGCTGTTTTTT	CASRNIHTGELFF
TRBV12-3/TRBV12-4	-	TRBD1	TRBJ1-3	TGTGCCAGCATCCGGGACAGAGGAAACACCATATATTTT	CASIRDRGNTIYF
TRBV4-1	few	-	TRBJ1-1	TGCGCCAGCAGCCAAGATCCGACGGGGAACACTGAAGCTTTCTTT	CASSQDPTGNTEAFF
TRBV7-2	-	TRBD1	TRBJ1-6	TGTGCCAGCAGCCAAGACAGGGTTTCACCCCTCCACTTT	CASSQDRVSPLHF
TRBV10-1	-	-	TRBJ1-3	TGCGCCAGCAGTGCCGGTATTCGAAACACCATATATTTT	CASSAGIRNTIYF
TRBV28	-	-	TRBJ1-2	TGTGCCAGCAGGGTACCAGGGGATCGAGGCTACACCTTC	CASRVPGDRGYTF
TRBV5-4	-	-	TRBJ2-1	TGTGCCAGCAGCGTGTCGGGGGACTTACTGTTCAATGAGCAGTTCTTC	CASSVSGDLLFNEQFF
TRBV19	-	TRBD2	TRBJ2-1	TGTGCCAGTAGTTCCCACCAAGCGGGAGACGGCAATGAGCAGTTCTTC	CASSSHQAGDGNEQFF
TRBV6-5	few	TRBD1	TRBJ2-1	TGTGCCAGCAGTACGGGACAGGGAAGCAATGAGCAGTTCTTC	CASSTGQGSNEQFF
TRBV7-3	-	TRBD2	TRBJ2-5	TGTGCCAGCAGCGCGGGGGTCCAAGAGACCCAGTACTTC	CASSAGVQETQYF
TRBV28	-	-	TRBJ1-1	TGTGCCATCCTAGGATTGAACACTGAAGCTTTCTTT	CAILGLNTEAFF
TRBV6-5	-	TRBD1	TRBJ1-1	TGTGCCAGCAGCAGATGGGACAGGGGGACTGAAGCTTTCTTT	CASSRWDRGTEAFF
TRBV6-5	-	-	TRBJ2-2	TGTGCCAGCAGTTTCGAAGGAGGGGCCGGGGAGCTGTTTTTT	CASSFEGGAGELFF
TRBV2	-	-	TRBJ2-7	TGTGCCAGCAGTTATACCTACGAGCAGTACTTC	CASSYTYEQYF
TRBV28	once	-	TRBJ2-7	TGTGCCAGCAGTGTCACAGGGACCCCCTACGAGCAGTACTTC	CASSVTGTPYEQYF
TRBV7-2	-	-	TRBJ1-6	TGTGCCAGCAGCCAACGAGGGACAACTTATAATTCACCCCTCCACTTT	CASSQRGTTYNSPLHF